This is a list of T cell receptor beta chains from one sample in a study of shared clonotypes between healthy human individuals. The table came from immunoSEQ multiplex PCR; TCRdb's copy has only in-frame clones and leaves some out. This table holds roughly 2,300,000 clones, around 92% found once. Input material: naive CD4+ T cells from PBMCs. The receptors derive from a man aged 18 to 29 in good health. Some clones in this sample may be carry-over from other donors' samples. Each CDR3 is given with its conserved first and last residue. The D gene is left open where the match is weak. Where a row states a size, it is once, few, many or the class of an expanded clone; other rows omit it.

j_call clone_size d_call v_call cdr3_nt cdr3_aa
TRBJ2-7 NA NA TRBV7-9 TGTGCCAGCAGCTCCTGGGACGGCGAGCAGTACTTC CASSSWDGEQYF
TRBJ2-1 NA NA TRBV6-5 TGTGCCAGCAGTTCCAACCGGGACTCCCCGTTGCAGTTCTTC CASSSNRDSPLQFF
TRBJ2-3 once TRBD1 TRBV28 TGTGCCAGCAGTTCCAGACCCACAGGGGGGACGCAGTATTTT CASSSRPTGGTQYF
TRBJ1-1 NA NA TRBV20-1 TGCAGTGCTAGAGATGATGTTGAAGCTTTCTTT CSARDDVEAFF
TRBJ1-1 NA NA TRBV7-8 TGTGCCAGCATCCCGGGGGCGGGGGCCCCTAACACTGAAGCTTTCTTT CASIPGAGAPNTEAFF
TRBJ2-2 NA NA TRBV18 TGTGCCAGCTCACCACTGGCTGCCGGGGAGCTGTTTTTT CASSPLAAGELFF
TRBJ1-1 NA NA TRBV6-5 TGTGCCAGCAGTTACGGGGTCCAGGGGACTGAAGCTTTCTTT CASSYGVQGTEAFF
TRBJ2-5 NA TRBD2 TRBV7-6 TGTGCCAGCAGCTTACTAGCGGGAGGGCCGGAGACCCAGTACTTC CASSLLAGGPETQYF
TRBJ1-1 few TRBD1 TRBV18 TGTGCCAGCTCACCAGGGACAGGGAGGAATGAAGCTTTCTTT CASSPGTGRNEAFF
TRBJ2-4 NA NA TRBV5-1 TGCGCCAGCAGCTTCTCTCTAGCCAAAAACATTCAGTACTTC CASSFSLAKNIQYF
TRBJ2-1 NA TRBD2 TRBV5-1 TGCGCCAGCAGCTTGGAACCCCTAGCGGGAAAACGAAGTGAGCAGTTCTTC CASSLEPLAGKRSEQFF
TRBJ2-1 NA NA TRBV5-1 TGCGCCAGTCGGGAGAGCTCCTACAATGAGCAGTTCTTC CASRESSYNEQFF
TRBJ1-4 NA TRBD1 TRBV18 TGTGCCAGCTCACACACCCCGGGACAGGGAAAGATTATTAATGAAAAACTGTTTTTT CASSHTPGQGKIINEKLFF
TRBJ2-7 NA NA TRBV6-1 TGTGCCAGCAGTGGAGGTATGAATATCTACGAGCAGTACTTC CASSGGMNIYEQYF
TRBJ1-1 NA NA TRBV27 TGTGCCAGCAGTTTAGGGAGGCGGAACACTGAAGCTTTCTTT CASSLGRRNTEAFF
TRBJ2-7 once NA TRBV2 TGTGCCAGCGGTACAGACCTCCAGAGCGACGAGCAGTACTTC CASGTDLQSDEQYF
TRBJ1-2 NA TRBD1 TRBV11-2 TGTGCCAGCAGCCAACGGACAGGGGCTGGGGAAGGCTACACCTTC CASSQRTGAGEGYTF